Listed below are T cell receptor beta chains from one sample, sequenced in a study of OX40 agonist ivuxolimab in advanced cancers. TCRdb's table, derived via immunoSEQ multiplex PCR, lists solely in-frame clones and lacks some. Counted here are some 97,000 clones, approximately 89% occurring once; the ten biggest clones make up around 0.16%. The material was CD4+ or CD8+ T cells sorted from blood, obtained in a trial of the OX40 agonist ivuxolimab. The receptor set was obtained from an adult with an advanced solid tumor such as melanoma, head and neck, liver or kidney cancer. Each CDR3 is given with its conserved first and last residue. The D gene is left open where the match is weak. Expanded clones are given a class, and other clones once, few, many or no size at all.

D: -; J: TRBJ1-2; V: TRBV5-1; size: -; CDR3: CASSMQGNYGYTF; DNA: TGTGCCAGCAGCATGCAGGGTAACTATGGCTACACCTTC
D: -; J: TRBJ2-3; V: TRBV10-2; size: -; CDR3: CATAEGGTDTQYF; DNA: TGCGCCACCGCCGAGGGGGGGACAGATACGCAGTATTTT
D: TRBD1; J: TRBJ2-1; V: TRBV7-9; size: once; CDR3: CASSLHDRGKQFF; DNA: TGTGCCAGCAGCTTACACGACAGGGGGAAGCAGTTCTTC
D: TRBD1; J: TRBJ1-5; V: TRBV2; size: -; CDR3: CASSEDRARQPQHF; DNA: TGTGCCAGCAGTGAGGACAGGGCGAGGCAGCCCCAGCATTTT
D: -; J: TRBJ2-1; V: TRBV2; size: -; CDR3: CASSEVFRSSYNEQFF; DNA: TGTGCCAGCAGTGAAGTGTTTCGAAGCTCCTACAATGAGCAGTTCTTC
D: -; J: TRBJ2-5; V: TRBV30; size: -; CDR3: CAWSFAGTIQETQYF; DNA: TGTGCCTGGAGTTTCGCCGGGACGATCCAAGAGACCCAGTACTTC
D: -; J: TRBJ2-6; V: TRBV5-1; size: -; CDR3: CASSLGVFDRSGANVLTF; DNA: TGCGCCAGCAGCTTGGGAGTCTTTGACCGCTCTGGGGCCAACGTCCTGACTTTC
D: TRBD2; J: TRBJ2-7; V: TRBV5-1; size: few; CDR3: CASSLGAWASGEQYF; DNA: TGCGCCAGCAGCTTGGGGGCATGGGCTAGCGGCGAGCAGTACTTC
D: -; J: TRBJ2-7; V: TRBV5-1; size: -; CDR3: CASSRASADEQYF; DNA: TGCGCCAGCAGCCGCGCATCGGCGGACGAGCAGTACTTC
D: -; J: TRBJ2-1; V: TRBV5-6; size: -; CDR3: CASSRSNEQFF; DNA: TGTGCCAGCAGCCGTAGTAATGAGCAGTTCTTC
D: -; J: TRBJ1-6; V: TRBV6-5; size: once; CDR3: CASSSAGGGHSPLHF; DNA: TGTGCCAGCAGTTCGGCGGGGGGGGGCCATTCACCCCTCCACTTT
D: TRBD1; J: TRBJ1-2; V: TRBV5-6; size: once; CDR3: CASSYGQGAGYTF; DNA: TGTGCCAGCAGCTACGGACAGGGGGCTGGCTACACCTTC
D: -; J: TRBJ2-7; V: TRBV29-1; size: -; CDR3: CSVEGRGIYEQYF; DNA: TGCAGCGTTGAAGGAAGGGGTATTTACGAGCAGTACTTC
D: -; J: TRBJ2-5; V: TRBV29-1; size: -; CDR3: CSVGGQFRETQYF; DNA: TGCAGCGTGGGGGGACAGTTCAGGGAGACCCAGTACTTC
D: TRBD1; J: TRBJ1-2; V: TRBV6-5; size: -; CDR3: CASSSAGTGALYGYTF; DNA: TGTGCCAGCAGTTCCGCCGGGACAGGGGCCCTCTATGGCTACACCTTC
D: -; J: TRBJ2-4; V: TRBV5-4; size: -; CDR3: CASSLVGATGNIQYF; DNA: TGTGCCAGCAGCTTGGTCGGGGCCACGGGTAACATTCAGTACTTC
D: TRBD1; J: TRBJ2-3; V: TRBV27; size: -; CDR3: CASSLYPPRRGQADTQYF; DNA: TGTGCCAGCAGTTTATACCCCCCCCGCAGGGGGCAGGCAGATACGCAGTATTTT
D: TRBD2; J: TRBJ2-5; V: TRBV10-3; size: -; CDR3: CAIHWDEAGSQETQYF; DNA: TGTGCCATCCACTGGGATGAAGCGGGGTCCCAAGAGACCCAGTACTTC
D: TRBD1; J: TRBJ2-7; V: TRBV5-1; size: -; CDR3: CASSGTGTYEQYF; DNA: TGCGCCAGCAGCGGGACAGGGACCTACGAGCAGTACTTC